This T cell receptor beta chain was sequenced in a study of T cell changes during pregnancy in multiple sclerosis. Clones were read by immunoSEQ multiplex PCR, and TCRdb kept only the in-frame ones, dropping some. The sample includes 85,000 to 120,000 clones, 85% to 95% of them seen just once. Trimming stripped 3 bases from V and 3 bases from J, with 11 bases between. CDR1 KGHSH and CDR2 LQKENI come from the germline V gene. This CDR3 spans 14 amino acids. The sequence derives from a female donor with multiple sclerosis, enrolled in a pregnancy study. Sequences were derived from peripheral blood, sampled after pregnancy. The gene calls are TRBV18 and TRBJ1-1, with D perhaps TRBD1 (5 bases). This CDR3 reads CASSPVGADTEAFF. CDR3 in DNA: TGTGCCAGCTCACCGGTAGGGGCGGACACTGAAGCTTTCTTT.